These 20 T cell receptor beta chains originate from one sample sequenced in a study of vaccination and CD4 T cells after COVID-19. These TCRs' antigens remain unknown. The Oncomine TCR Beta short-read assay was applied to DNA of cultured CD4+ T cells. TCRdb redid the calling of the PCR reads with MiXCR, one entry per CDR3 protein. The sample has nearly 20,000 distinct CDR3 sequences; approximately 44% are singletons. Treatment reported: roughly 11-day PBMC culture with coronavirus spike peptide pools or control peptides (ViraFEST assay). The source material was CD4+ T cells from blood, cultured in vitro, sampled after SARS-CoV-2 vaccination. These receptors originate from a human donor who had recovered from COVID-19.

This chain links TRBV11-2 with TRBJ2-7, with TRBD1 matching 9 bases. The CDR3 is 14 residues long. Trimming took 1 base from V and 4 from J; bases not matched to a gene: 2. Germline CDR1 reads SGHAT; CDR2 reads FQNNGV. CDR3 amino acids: CASSLGDRGYEQYF. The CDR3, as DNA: TGTGCCAGCAGCTTAGGTGACAGGGGGTACGAGCAGTACTTC.

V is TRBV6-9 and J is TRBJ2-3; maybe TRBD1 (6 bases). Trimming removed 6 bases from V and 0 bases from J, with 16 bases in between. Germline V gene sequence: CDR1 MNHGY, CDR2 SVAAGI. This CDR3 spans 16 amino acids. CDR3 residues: CASSRGQNRSTDTQYF. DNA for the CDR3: TGTGCCAGCAGCCGTGGACAGAATCGTAGCACAGATACGCAGTATTTT.

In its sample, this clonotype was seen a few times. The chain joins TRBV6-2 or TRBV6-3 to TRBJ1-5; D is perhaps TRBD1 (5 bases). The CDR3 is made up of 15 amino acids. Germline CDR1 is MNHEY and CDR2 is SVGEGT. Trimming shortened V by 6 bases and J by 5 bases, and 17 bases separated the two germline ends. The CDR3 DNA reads TGTGCCAGCAGCTGGGGTAGGCAGGGTGATCAGCCCCAGCATTTT. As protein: CASSWGRQGDQPQHF.

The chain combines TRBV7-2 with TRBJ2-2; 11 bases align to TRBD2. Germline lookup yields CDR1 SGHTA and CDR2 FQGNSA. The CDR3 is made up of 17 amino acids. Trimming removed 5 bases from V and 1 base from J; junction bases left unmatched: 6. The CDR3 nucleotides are TGTGCCAGCAGCAATCTAGCGGGGGGCCTGAACACCGGGGAGCTGTTTTTT. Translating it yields CASSNLAGGLNTGELFF.

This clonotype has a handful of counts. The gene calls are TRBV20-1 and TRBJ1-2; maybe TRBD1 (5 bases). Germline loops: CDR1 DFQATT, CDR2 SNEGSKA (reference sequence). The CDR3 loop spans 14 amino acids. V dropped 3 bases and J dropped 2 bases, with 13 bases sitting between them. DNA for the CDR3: TGCAGTGCTAGCAGGGTTGAGACAAACTATGGCTACACCTTC. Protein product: CSASRVETNYGYTF.

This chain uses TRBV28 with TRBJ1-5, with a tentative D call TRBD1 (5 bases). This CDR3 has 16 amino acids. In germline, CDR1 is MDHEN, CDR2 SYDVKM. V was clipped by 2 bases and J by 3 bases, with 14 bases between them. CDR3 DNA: TGTGCCAGCAGTTTAGCAGGGTTAGAGGCCAATCAGCCCCAGCATTTT. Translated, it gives CASSLAGLEANQPQHF.

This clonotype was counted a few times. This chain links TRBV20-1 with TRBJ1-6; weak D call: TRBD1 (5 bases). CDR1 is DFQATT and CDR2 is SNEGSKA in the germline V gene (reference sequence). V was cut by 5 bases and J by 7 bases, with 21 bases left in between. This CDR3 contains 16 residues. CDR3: CSAQSLVSRANSPLHF. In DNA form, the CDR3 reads TGCAGTGCTCAAAGTCTCGTCTCCAGGGCCAATTCACCCCTCCACTTT.

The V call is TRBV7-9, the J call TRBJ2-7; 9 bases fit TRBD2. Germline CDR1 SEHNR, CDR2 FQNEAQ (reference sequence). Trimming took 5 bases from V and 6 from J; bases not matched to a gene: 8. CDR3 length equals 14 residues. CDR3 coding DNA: TGTGCCAGCAGCCCGGGACTAGCTGGGCGCGAGCAGTACTTC. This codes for CASSPGLAGREQYF.

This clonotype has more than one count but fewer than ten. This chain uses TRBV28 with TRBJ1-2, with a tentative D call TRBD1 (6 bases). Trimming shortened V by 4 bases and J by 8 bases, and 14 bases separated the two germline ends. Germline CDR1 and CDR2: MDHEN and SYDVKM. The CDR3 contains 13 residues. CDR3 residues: CASSSLNRDGYTF. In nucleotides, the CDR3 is TGTGCCAGCAGTTCACTGAACAGGGACGGCTACACCTTC.

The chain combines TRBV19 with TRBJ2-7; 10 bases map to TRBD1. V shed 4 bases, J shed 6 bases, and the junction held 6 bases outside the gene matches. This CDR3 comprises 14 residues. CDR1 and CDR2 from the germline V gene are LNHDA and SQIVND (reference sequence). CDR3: CASSKGTGAREQYF. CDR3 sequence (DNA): TGTGCCAGTAGTAAGGGGACAGGGGCTCGCGAGCAGTACTTC.

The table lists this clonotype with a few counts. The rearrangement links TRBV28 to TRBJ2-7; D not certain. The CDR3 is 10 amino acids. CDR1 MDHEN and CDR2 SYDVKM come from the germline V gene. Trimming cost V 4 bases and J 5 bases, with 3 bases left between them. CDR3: CASSWNEQYF. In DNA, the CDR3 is TGTGCCAGCAGTTGGAACGAGCAGTACTTC. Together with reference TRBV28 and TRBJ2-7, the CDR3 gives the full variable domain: DVKVTQSSRYLVKRTGEKVFLECVQDMDHENMFWYRQDPGLGLRLIYFSYDVKMKEKGDIPEGYSVSREKKERFSLILESASTNQTSMYLCASSWNEQYFGPGTRLTVT.

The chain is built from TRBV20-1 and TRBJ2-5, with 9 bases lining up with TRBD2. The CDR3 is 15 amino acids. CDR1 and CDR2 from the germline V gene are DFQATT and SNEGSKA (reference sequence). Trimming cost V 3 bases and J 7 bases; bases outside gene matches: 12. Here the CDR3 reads CSASWLAGKAGTQYF. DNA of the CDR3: TGCAGTGCTAGTTGGCTAGCGGGGAAAGCAGGGACCCAGTACTTC.

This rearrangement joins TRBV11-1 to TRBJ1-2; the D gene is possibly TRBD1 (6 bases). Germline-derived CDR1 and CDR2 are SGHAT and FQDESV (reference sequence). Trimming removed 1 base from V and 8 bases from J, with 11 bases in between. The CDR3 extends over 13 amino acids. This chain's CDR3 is CASSLVPGEGYTF. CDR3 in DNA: TGTGCCAGCAGCTTAGTTCCAGGGGAAGGCTACACCTTC.

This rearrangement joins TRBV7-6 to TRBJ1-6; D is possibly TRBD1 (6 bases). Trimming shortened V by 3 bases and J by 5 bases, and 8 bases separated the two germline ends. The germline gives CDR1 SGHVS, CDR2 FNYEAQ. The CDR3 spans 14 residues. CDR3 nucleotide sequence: TGTGCCAGCAGCTTCGGGGGCGATAATTCACCCCTCCACTTT. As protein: CASSFGGDNSPLHF.

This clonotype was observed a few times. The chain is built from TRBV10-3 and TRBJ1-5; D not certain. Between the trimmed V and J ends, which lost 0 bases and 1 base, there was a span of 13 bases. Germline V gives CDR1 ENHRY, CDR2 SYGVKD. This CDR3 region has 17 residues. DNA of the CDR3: TGTGCCATCAGTGAGTCGGGCCACCCAAGCAGCAATCAGCCCCAGCATTTT. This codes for CAISESGHPSSNQPQHF.

The CDR3 sequence: CASSSPPQPQHF. The CDR3 DNA reads TGTGCCAGCAGCTCCCCCCCTCAGCCCCAGCATTTT. This sequence joins TRBV27 and TRBJ1-5; D is unresolved. This CDR3 is built from 12 residues. With 6 bases removed from V and 6 bases from J, the gap between germline ends came to 9 bases. Germline values: CDR1 MNHEY, CDR2 SMNVEV (reference sequence).

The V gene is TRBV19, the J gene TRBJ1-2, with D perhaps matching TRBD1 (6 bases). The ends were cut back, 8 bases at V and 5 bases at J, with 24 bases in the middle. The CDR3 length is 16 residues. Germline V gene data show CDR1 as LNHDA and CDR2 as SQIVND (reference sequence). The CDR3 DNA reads TGTGCCAGTTCCACTCGTACCAGGGGAGCAGGTTATGGCTACACCTTC. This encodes CASSTRTRGAGYGYTF.

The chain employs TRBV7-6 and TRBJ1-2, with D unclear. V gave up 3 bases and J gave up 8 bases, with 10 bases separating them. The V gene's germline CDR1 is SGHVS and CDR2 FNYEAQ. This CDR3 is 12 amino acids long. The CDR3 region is CASSLDGRGYTF. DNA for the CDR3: TGTGCCAGCAGCTTGGACGGAAGAGGCTACACCTTC.

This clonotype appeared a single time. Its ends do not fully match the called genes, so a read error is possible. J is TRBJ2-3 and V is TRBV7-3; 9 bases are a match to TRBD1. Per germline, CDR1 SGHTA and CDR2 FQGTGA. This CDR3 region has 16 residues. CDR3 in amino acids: CTSSWGTGFGTDTQYF. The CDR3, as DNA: TGTACCAGCAGCTGGGGGACAGGGTTTGGCACAGATACGCAGTATTTT.

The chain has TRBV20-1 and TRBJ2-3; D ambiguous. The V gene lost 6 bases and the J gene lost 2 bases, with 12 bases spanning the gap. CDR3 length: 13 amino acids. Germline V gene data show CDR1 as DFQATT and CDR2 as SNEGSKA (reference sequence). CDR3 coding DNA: TGCAGTGCCGGCGTGGCCTCCACAGATACGCAGTATTTT. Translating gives CSAGVASTDTQYF.